The rows below give T cell receptor beta chains drawn from one sample of a study of T cells after yellow fever vaccination. TCRdb fed the 5' RACE reads into MiXCR, producing one record per CDR3 protein. The sample records a few hundred thousand distinct CDR3 sequences, 6.9% being singletons. Sequencing used CD4+ T cells sorted from PBMCs, obtained 15 days after the yellow fever booster vaccination. The receptors derive from a man younger than 40 who received the YFV17D yellow fever vaccine. The CDR3 runs from the conserved cysteine through the conserved F or W. A D gene is named only where the DNA matches it firmly. Some rows have no size entry. The others give once, few or many, or a class for an expanded clone.

. | . | 14 | TRBJ2-5 | TRBV5-1 | TGCGCCAGCACCACGGGAAGAGGACAAGAGACCCAGTACTTC | CASTTGRGQETQYF
TRBD2 | . | 14 | TRBJ2-1 | TRBV7-6 | TGTGACAGCAGCTCGCCGGGACTAGCGAATGAGCAGTTCTTC | CDSSSPGLANEQFF
. | few | 15 | TRBJ1-5 | TRBV11-2 | TGTGCCAGCAGCTTAGATCCTGGTGCAAATCAGCCCCAGCATTTT | CASSLDPGANQPQHF
. | few | 18 | TRBJ2-5 | TRBV5-1 | TGCGCCAGCAGCTTATTCCGAGAGACTAGTTGGGGTCGAGAGACCCAGTACTTC | CASSLFRETSWGRETQYF
. | few | 15 | TRBJ1-4 | TRBV12-3/TRBV12-4 | TGTGCCAGCAGTTTGGTCCCCGCAACTAATGAAAAACTGTTTTTT | CASSLVPATNEKLFF
TRBD1 | . | 15 | TRBJ2-2 | TRBV11-2 | TGTGCCAGCAGCCCGACAGGGGTGAACACCGGGGAGCTGTTTTTT | CASSPTGVNTGELFF
. | . | 15 | TRBJ1-4 | TRBV9 | TGTGCCAGCAGCCTTTCCCTTGCCGAGAATGAAAAACTGTTTTTT | CASSLSLAENEKLFF
. | many | 13 | TRBJ2-7 | TRBV12-3/TRBV12-4 | TGTGCCTCTTCGGAGGGGCAGTCTTACGAGCAGTACTTC | CASSEGQSYEQYF
TRBD2 | many | 16 | TRBJ2-7 | TRBV7-2 | TGTGCCAGCAGCTTGGGACTAGCGGGGAACACCTACGAGCAGTACTTC | CASSLGLAGNTYEQYF
. | few | 15 | TRBJ2-1 | TRBV7-2 | TGTGCCAGCAGCTTAGTAACACCTAGCTACAATGAGCAGTTCTTC | CASSLVTPSYNEQFF
. | few | 12 | TRBJ2-7 | TRBV19 | TGTGCCAGTAGTACATTAGGATACGAGCAGTACTTC | CASSTLGYEQYF
. | few | 12 | TRBJ1-2 | TRBV12-3/TRBV12-4 | TGTGCCAGCAGCAATACTAACTATGGCTACACCTTC | CASSNTNYGYTF
. | many | 12 | TRBJ2-5 | TRBV7-9 | TGTGCCAGCAGCTTAGTCTTAGAGACCCAGTACTTC | CASSLVLETQYF
. | many | 13 | TRBJ1-2 | TRBV7-2 | TGTGCCAGCAGCCCCCGCAGGGACTATGGCTACACCTTC | CASSPRRDYGYTF
. | few | 16 | TRBJ2-6 | TRBV20-1 | TGCAGTGCTAGAGGGGGTGTGGGCTCTGGGGCCAACGTCCTGACTTTC | CSARGGVGSGANVLTF
. | . | 15 | TRBJ1-2 | TRBV7-2 | TGTGCCAGCAGCTTAACGGTCCGGTTCGTCTATGGCTACACCTTC | CASSLTVRFVYGYTF
TRBD2 | many | 15 | TRBJ2-3 | TRBV20-1 | TGCAGTGCCCCCCGGACTAGCGGGAGAACAGATACGCAGTATTTT | CSAPRTSGRTDTQYF
. | . | 13 | TRBJ2-2 | TRBV20-1 | TGCAGTGCCCAGTATAGAGTCACCGGGGAGCTGTTTTTT | CSAQYRVTGELFF
TRBD1 | . | 14 | TRBJ2-7 | TRBV20-1 | TGCAGTGCTGAGAAGACAGGGGCCCCCTACGAGCAGTACTTC | CSAEKTGAPYEQYF
TRBD2 | few | 15 | TRBJ2-7 | TRBV12-3/TRBV12-4 | TGTGCCAGCAGCAGCGGACTAGCGGGAGTTCGCGAGCAGTACTTC | CASSSGLAGVREQYF
. | many | 16 | TRBJ2-2 | TRBV4-2 | TGTGCCAGCAGCCGGGGGGCTAGCGGTGGCACCGGGGAGCTGTTTTTT | CASSRGASGGTGELFF
. | many | 14 | TRBJ2-1 | TRBV20-1 | TGCAGTGCTAGAGATCGGAGGGGCTACAATGAGCAGTTCTTC | CSARDRRGYNEQFF
. | many | 12 | TRBJ1-1 | TRBV18 | TGTGCCAGCTCACGCGGGACACTCGAAGCTTTCTTT | CASSRGTLEAFF
. | many | 11 | TRBJ2-1 | TRBV29-1 | TGCAGCTCGAAACAGGGTAATGAGCAGTTCTTC | CSSKQGNEQFF